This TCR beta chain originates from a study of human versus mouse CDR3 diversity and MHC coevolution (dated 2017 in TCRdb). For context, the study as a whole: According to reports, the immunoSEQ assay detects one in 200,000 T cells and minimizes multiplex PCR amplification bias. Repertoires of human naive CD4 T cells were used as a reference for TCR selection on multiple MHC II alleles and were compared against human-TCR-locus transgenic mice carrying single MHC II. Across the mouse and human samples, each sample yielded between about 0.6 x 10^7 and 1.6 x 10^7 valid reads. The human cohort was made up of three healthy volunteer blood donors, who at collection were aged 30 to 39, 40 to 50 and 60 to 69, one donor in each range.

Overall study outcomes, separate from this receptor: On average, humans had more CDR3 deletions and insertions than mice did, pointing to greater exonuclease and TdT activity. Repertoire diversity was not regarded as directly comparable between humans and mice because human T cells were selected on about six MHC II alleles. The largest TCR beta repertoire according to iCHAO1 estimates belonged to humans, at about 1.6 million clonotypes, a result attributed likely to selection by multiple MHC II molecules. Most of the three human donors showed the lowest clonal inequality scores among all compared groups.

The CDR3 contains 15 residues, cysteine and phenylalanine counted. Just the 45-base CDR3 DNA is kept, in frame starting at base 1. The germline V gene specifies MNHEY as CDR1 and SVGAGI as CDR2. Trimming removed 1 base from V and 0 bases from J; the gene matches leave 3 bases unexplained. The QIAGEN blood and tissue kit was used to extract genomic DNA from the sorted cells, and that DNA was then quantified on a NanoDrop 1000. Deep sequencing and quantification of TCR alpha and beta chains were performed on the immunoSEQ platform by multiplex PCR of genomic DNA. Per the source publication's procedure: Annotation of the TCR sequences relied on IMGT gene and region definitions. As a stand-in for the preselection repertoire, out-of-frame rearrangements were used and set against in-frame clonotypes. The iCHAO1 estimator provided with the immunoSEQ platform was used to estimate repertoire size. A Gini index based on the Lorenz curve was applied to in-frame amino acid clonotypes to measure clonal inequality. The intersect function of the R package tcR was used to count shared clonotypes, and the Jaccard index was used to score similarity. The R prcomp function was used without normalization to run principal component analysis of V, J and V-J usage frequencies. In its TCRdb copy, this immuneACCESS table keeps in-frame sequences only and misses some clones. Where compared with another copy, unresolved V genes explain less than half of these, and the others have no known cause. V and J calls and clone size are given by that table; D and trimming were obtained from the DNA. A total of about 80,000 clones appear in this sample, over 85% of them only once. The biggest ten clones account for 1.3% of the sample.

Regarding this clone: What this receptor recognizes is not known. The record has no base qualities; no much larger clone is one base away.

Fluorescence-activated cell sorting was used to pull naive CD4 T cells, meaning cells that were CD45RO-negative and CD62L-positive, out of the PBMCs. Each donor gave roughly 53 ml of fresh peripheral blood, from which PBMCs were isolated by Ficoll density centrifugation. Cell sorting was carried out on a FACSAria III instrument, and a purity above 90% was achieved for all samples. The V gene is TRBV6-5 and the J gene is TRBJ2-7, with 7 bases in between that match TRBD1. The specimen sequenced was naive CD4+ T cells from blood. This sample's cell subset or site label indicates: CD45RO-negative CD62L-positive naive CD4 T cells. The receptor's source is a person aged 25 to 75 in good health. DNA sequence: TGTGCCAGCAGTTACTTGACAGGGAGCTCCTACGAGCAGTACTTC. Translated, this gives CASSYLTGSSYEQYF.